This TCR beta chain derives from a study of CD8 T cells in ankylosing spondylitis. Study-wide findings and caveats: Blood from ankylosing spondylitis patients appeared to carry a characteristic eight-variant TCR beta motif.

This clonotype was detected ten times or more. The antigen is undetermined. TCRdb analysed the 5' RACE reads with MiXCR anew, one entry per CDR3 protein. The sample gives tens of thousands of distinct CDR3 sequences, around 6.2% of which show up once; around 12% is in the top ten. Deletions cut 4 bases from V and 7 bases from J, with 11 bases between. CDR1 and CDR2 from the germline V gene are SGDLS and YYNGEE. The CDR3 loop spans 12 amino acids. The chain links TRBV9 to TRBJ2-5; D is possibly TRBD1 (6 bases). Sequenced sample: blood, either unsorted or a sorted T cell fraction (not recorded which). This TCR derives from a male donor with ankylosing spondylitis or in good health (not recorded which). The CDR3 here is CASSTLQGTQYF. The DNA of the CDR3 is TGTGCCAGCAGCACTCTACAGGGGACCCAGTACTTC.